This entry is about one T cell receptor (beta chain). What it binds is not known. The sample belongs to a study of response to subunit inactivated influenza vaccine. Study-level points and caveats: Authors suggested each seasonal influenza vaccination recruits few new T cells.

CDR3 size: 15 residues. Germline lookup yields CDR1 MNHEY and CDR2 SVGAGI. Trimming took off 0 bases at V and 0 bases at J, with 8 bases between the two ends. Each CDR3 protein is one row after TCRdb ran MiXCR on the RT-PCR reads. Here the sample spans approximately 730,000 distinct CDR3 sequences, around 13% being singletons. The starting material was PBMCs from blood, obtained less than 15 days before vaccination. This rearrangement joins TRBV6-5 to TRBJ1-1, with D perhaps matching TRBD1 (6 bases). The source of this sequence is a man aged 50-60 years who received an inactivated influenza vaccine. The CDR3 nucleotides read TGTGCCAGCAGTTACTCGACAGGCATGAACACTGAAGCTTTCTTT. Its protein is CASSYSTGMNTEAFF.